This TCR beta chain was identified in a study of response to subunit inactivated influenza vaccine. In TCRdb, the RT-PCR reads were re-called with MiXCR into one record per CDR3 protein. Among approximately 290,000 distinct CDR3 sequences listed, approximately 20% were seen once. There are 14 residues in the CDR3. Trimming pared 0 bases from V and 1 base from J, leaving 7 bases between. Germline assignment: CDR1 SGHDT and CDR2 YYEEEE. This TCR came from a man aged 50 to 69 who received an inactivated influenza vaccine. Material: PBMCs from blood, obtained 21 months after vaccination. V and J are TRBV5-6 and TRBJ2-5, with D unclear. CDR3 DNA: TGTGCCAGCAGCTTGGAGGCTCTCCAAGAGACCCAGTACTTC. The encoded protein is CASSLEALQETQYF.